The rows below give T cell receptor beta chains drawn from one sample of a study of naive and memory T cell subsets. A single record per CDR3 protein comes from TCRdb applying MiXCR to the UMI-ligation and nested PCR reads. Of 20,000 to 25,000 distinct CDR3 sequences detected, roughly 9.6% appear once; the ten largest clones hold about 24%. Sequenced input: central memory CD8+ T cells from blood. These receptors came from a human donor in good health. The CDR3 runs from the conserved cysteine through the conserved F or W. D genes are given only for firm matches. Clone size is shown for a subset of rows, as once, few, many or a class of expanded clone.

>.|.|TRBJ2-7|TRBV14
CASSRRTGWYEQYF
TGTGCCAGCAGCCGCAGGACTGGATGGTACGAGCAGTACTTC
>TRBD2|.|TRBJ2-3|TRBV12-3/TRBV12-4
CASRSGGPDTQYF
TGTGCCAGCAGGAGCGGGGGGCCGGATACGCAGTATTTT
>TRBD2|.|TRBJ2-3|TRBV20-1
CSARDPIRLAGGPTDTQYF
TGCAGTGCTAGAGATCCTATCCGACTAGCGGGAGGGCCAACAGATACGCAGTATTTT
>TRBD2|many|TRBJ2-4|TRBV7-8
CASSVLAGGPPELAKNIQYF
TGTGCCAGCAGCGTGTTAGCGGGAGGGCCCCCCGAACTAGCCAAAAACATTCAGTACTTC
>.|few|TRBJ2-5|TRBV19
CASSRQEKETQYF
TGTGCCAGTAGTCGACAGGAAAAAGAGACCCAGTACTTC
>.|few|TRBJ2-7|TRBV27
CASSPVSPYEQYF
TGTGCCAGCAGTCCCGTATCCCCCTACGAGCAGTACTTC
>.|.|TRBJ1-1|TRBV30
CAGEGSEAFF
TGTGCCGGAGAGGGAAGTGAAGCTTTCTTT
>TRBD1|once|TRBJ1-1|TRBV19
CASTFGGQGSSTEAFF
TGTGCCAGTACCTTCGGAGGACAGGGTAGTAGCACTGAAGCTTTCTTT
>.|.|TRBJ2-3|TRBV11-2
CASSSSPRTDTQYF
TGTGCCAGCAGCTCATCACCCCGCACAGATACGCAGTATTTT
>.|few|TRBJ1-1|TRBV15
CATSRDALNTEAFF
TGTGCCACCAGCAGGGACGCCCTGAACACTGAAGCTTTCTTT
>.|many|TRBJ1-4|TRBV18
CASSPSEHSRWGNEKLFF
TGTGCCAGCTCACCGTCCGAACACTCAAGGTGGGGGAATGAAAAACTGTTTTTT
>.|.|TRBJ2-6|TRBV10-2
CASSSRGSGANVLTF
TGCGCCAGCAGTTCTAGGGGATCTGGGGCCAACGTCCTGACTTTC
>TRBD2|few|TRBJ2-1|TRBV7-9
CASSFSTGLAGYEQFF
TGTGCCAGCAGCTTCAGTACAGGGCTAGCGGGATATGAGCAGTTCTTC
>.|many|TRBJ1-1|TRBV7-9
CASSLDTLGTEAFF
TGTGCCAGCAGCTTAGATACGCTGGGCACTGAAGCTTTCTTT
>TRBD1|few|TRBJ2-7|TRBV27
CASSWGTGAYEQYF
TGTGCCAGCAGTTGGGGGACAGGGGCCTACGAGCAGTACTTC
>.|few|TRBJ2-1|TRBV28
CASRNGESYNEQFF
TGTGCCAGCAGAAACGGGGAATCCTACAATGAGCAGTTCTTC
>TRBD1|few|TRBJ1-1|TRBV6-1
CASSDNRGRKFTEAFF
TGTGCCAGCAGTGACAACAGGGGGAGGAAATTCACTGAAGCTTTCTTT
>.|.|TRBJ2-1|TRBV20-1
CSARVKGRINEQFF
TGCAGTGCTAGAGTGAAAGGGCGGATCAATGAGCAGTTCTTC
>.|.|TRBJ2-7|TRBV14
CASSPAGHEQYF
TGTGCCAGCAGCCCCGCGGGCCACGAGCAGTACTTC
>.|many|TRBJ2-1|TRBV19
CASSIFETSSSSYNEQFF
TGTGCCAGTAGTATATTTGAGACTAGTTCTAGCTCCTACAATGAGCAGTTCTTC
>.|many|TRBJ2-3|TRBV28
CASTSLWGGAADTQYF
TGTGCCAGCACCAGTTTATGGGGGGGGGCCGCAGATACGCAGTATTTT
>.|few|TRBJ2-6|TRBV27
CASYDGGANVLTF
TGTGCCAGCTACGACGGCGGGGCCAACGTCCTGACTTTC
>TRBD2|.|TRBJ2-3|TRBV5-1
CASSSGTSSLLLTDTQYF
TGCGCCAGCAGCTCGGGGACTAGCTCCCTCCTCCTCACAGATACGCAGTATTTT
>.|few|TRBJ2-1|TRBV7-9
CASSLLGSPPSNEQFF
TGTGCCAGCAGCCTACTGGGTTCCCCCCCGAGCAATGAGCAGTTCTTC
>.|.|TRBJ1-2|TRBV15
CATSRGAGGIPGYTF
TGTGCCACCAGCAGAGGGGCGGGGGGCATTCCCGGCTACACCTTC
>.|medium-sized|TRBJ2-1|TRBV18
CASSPGGYNEQFF
TGTGCCAGCTCACCAGGGGGCTACAATGAGCAGTTCTTC
>TRBD2|few|TRBJ2-1|TRBV29-1
CSVDTRRENNEQFF
TGCAGCGTTGATACGCGGCGGGAGAACAATGAGCAGTTCTTC
>.|few|TRBJ2-7|TRBV20-1
CSANSPNVDEQYF
TGCAGTGCTAACTCCCCGAATGTCGACGAGCAGTACTTC
>TRBD2|many|TRBJ2-3|TRBV20-1
CSARDSRRAGWSDTQYF
TGCAGTGCTAGAGATAGTCGGCGAGCGGGATGGTCAGATACGCAGTATTTT
>.|many|TRBJ2-7|TRBV5-1
CASSLEFAGHVSYEQYF
TGCGCCAGCAGCTTGGAATTCGCAGGACATGTTTCCTACGAGCAGTACTTC
>.|few|TRBJ2-2|TRBV24-1
CATSGKQDTGELFF
TGTGCCACCAGTGGGAAACAGGACACCGGGGAGCTGTTTTTT
>TRBD2|few|TRBJ2-1|TRBV20-1
CSARVKGSGTYNEQFF
TGCAGTGCTAGAGTGAAAGGTAGCGGGACCTACAATGAGCAGTTCTTC
>.|.|TRBJ2-7|TRBV2
CASREDDYEQYF
TGTGCCAGCAGAGAGGACGACTACGAGCAGTACTTC
>TRBD2|few|TRBJ2-1|TRBV7-2
CASSLVSGGHNEQFF
TGTGCCAGCAGCTTAGTTTCGGGAGGACACAATGAGCAGTTCTTC
>.|many|TRBJ2-7|TRBV4-3
CASSQFKGSYEQYF
TGCGCCAGCAGCCAGTTTAAGGGTTCCTACGAGCAGTACTTC
>.|medium-sized|TRBJ2-1|TRBV20-1
CSARHPAGTSNEQFF
TGCAGTGCTAGACACCCCGCTGGGACTTCCAATGAGCAGTTCTTC
>.|.|TRBJ1-1|TRBV6-1
CASSHDSTGNTEAFF
TGTGCCAGCAGCCACGATTCGACAGGGAACACTGAAGCTTTCTTT
>.|few|TRBJ2-5|TRBV27
CASSFLQRGRVSGETQYF
TGTGCCAGCAGTTTTCTCCAAAGGGGCAGGGTGAGTGGAGAGACCCAGTACTTC
>.|many|TRBJ2-7|TRBV4-3
CASSQDPSSSYEQYF
TGCGCCAGCAGCCAAGATCCTAGCAGCTCCTACGAGCAGTACTTC
>.|many|TRBJ2-1|TRBV7-7
CASSRYGGYNEQFF
TGTGCCAGCAGTCGTTACGGGGGTTACAATGAGCAGTTCTTC
>.|many|TRBJ2-1|TRBV9
CASSVGGLWVEQFF
TGTGCCAGCAGCGTAGGGGGTTTGTGGGTTGAGCAGTTCTTC
>.|few|TRBJ2-7|TRBV27
CASSPVDRIRYEQYF
TGTGCCAGCAGCCCCGTCGACAGGATACGCTACGAGCAGTACTTC
>.|.|TRBJ2-7|TRBV27
CASSWGLSGYEQYF
TGTGCCAGCAGCTGGGGTTTGTCAGGTTACGAGCAGTACTTC
>.|few|TRBJ1-4|TRBV27
CASRTISHFATNEKLFF
TGTGCCAGCAGAACGATCTCCCACTTTGCAACTAATGAAAAACTGTTTTTT
>.|many|TRBJ2-7|TRBV10-2
CASSETGYEQYF
TGCGCCAGCAGTGAGACGGGGTACGAGCAGTACTTC
>.|many|TRBJ2-3|TRBV11-2
CASSLASTADTQYF
TGTGCCAGCAGCTTAGCATCGACCGCAGATACGCAGTATTTT